The 20 T cell receptor beta chains listed next were all sequenced from one sample in a study of blood T cell repertoires in COVID-19. Produced via immunoSEQ multiplex PCR; TCRdb's table is partial and in-frame only. The top ten hold 6.9% of the sample, which has about 190,000 clones, around 85% seen once. The sequencing sample was made of peripheral blood. These receptors originate from a man older than 75 with COVID-19, enrolled during active disease.

The chain combines TRBV29-1 with TRBJ1-2; TRBD1 agrees at 7 bases. The germline CDR1 and CDR2 sequences are SQVTM and ANQGSEA. The J segment lost 0 bases and the V segment lost 8 bases, leaving 6 bases of the junction unmatched. CDR3 size: 13 residues. This CDR3 is CSTRDSSNYGYTF. CDR3 nucleotides: TGCAGCACCCGGGACAGCTCTAACTATGGCTACACCTTC.

This chain links TRBV4-2 with TRBJ1-4; D may be TRBD1 (5 bases). The CDR3 is 16 amino acids. Germline V gene data show CDR1 as LGHNA and CDR2 as YNFKEQ. V was shortened by 3 bases and J by 2 bases, with 13 bases between the two germline ends. The CDR3 region is CASSHGAGRTNEKLFF. For the CDR3, the DNA is TGTGCCAGCAGCCATGGGGCAGGGAGGACTAATGAAAAACTGTTTTTT.

The CDR3 sequence is CASSQVMLAGGADTQYF. The CDR3 region has the DNA TGTGCCAGCAGCCAAGTGATGCTAGCTGGGGGGGCAGATACGCAGTATTTT. The V gene is TRBV4-2, the J gene TRBJ2-3; TRBD2 matches 7 bases. V shed 1 base, J shed 4 bases, and the junction held 11 bases outside the gene matches. Germline V gene data show CDR1 as LGHNA and CDR2 as YNFKEQ. The CDR3 consists of 17 residues.

This chain uses TRBV15 with TRBJ1-1; D unresolved. With 4 bases removed from V and 4 bases from J, the gap between germline ends came to 10 bases. Looked up from germline, CDR1 is LNHNV and CDR2 is YYDKDF (reference sequence). This CDR3 is 13 amino acids long. The CDR3 DNA reads TGTGCCACCAGCACCTGGTCCAGCACTGAAGCTTTCTTT. It encodes CATSTWSSTEAFF.

The V call is TRBV21-1, the J call TRBJ1-2; the table's D call TRBD1 went unverified against the DNA. TRBV21-1 counts as a pseudogene. The CDR3 sequence is 15 residues long. CDR3 coding DNA: TGTGCCAGCGGAAATCACAGGGGGGAAAACTATGGCTACACCTTC. As protein: CASGNHRGENYGYTF.

This rearrangement joins TRBV7-9 to TRBJ2-1, with a tentative D call TRBD2 (6 bases). The V end lost 5 bases, the J end lost 0 bases, and 11 bases lay between the germline ends. Germline V CDR1 and CDR2: SEHNR, FQNEAQ (reference sequence). The CDR3 length is 15 residues. The CDR3 nucleotides read TGTGCCAGCAGCCTCGCGGGGATCTCCTACAATGAGCAGTTCTTC. Amino acids: CASSLAGISYNEQFF.

The genes are TRBV6-5 and TRBJ1-4; the D gene is possibly TRBD1 (6 bases). V was shortened by 5 bases and J by 5 bases, with 15 bases between the two germline ends. Germline CDR1 is MNHEY and CDR2 is SVGAGI. This CDR3 contains 15 residues. CDR3 nucleotide sequence: TGTGCCAGCAGTCTGTCGACAGGCCCAAATGAAAAACTGTTTTTT. Translation: CASSLSTGPNEKLFF.

The rearrangement links TRBV29-1 to TRBJ2-3, with D unclear. Trimming took off 4 bases at V and 1 base at J, with 6 bases between the two ends. CDR1 SQVTM and CDR2 ANQGSEA come from the germline V gene. This CDR3 is 12 amino acids long. CDR3 nucleotide sequence: TGCAGCGTTGGTGCGGGCACAGATACGCAGTATTTT. It specifies CSVGAGTDTQYF.

This chain connects TRBV10-3 to TRBJ1-1; D call uncertain. Trimming took 4 bases from V and 3 from J, leaving 9 bases between them. The CDR3 runs 13 residues. The germline V gene has CDR1 ENHRY and CDR2 SYGVKD. The CDR3 DNA reads as TGTGCCATCAGTGGCGGTGTGGACACTGAAGCTTTCTTT. This gives the protein CAISGGVDTEAFF.

This clone was seen more than once but under ten times. This chain links TRBV3-1 (or the pseudogene TRBV3-2) with TRBJ1-1, with D unclear. Trimming left V 4 bases short and J 3 bases short, with 12 bases between. Germline V gene lookup returns CDR1 LGHDT and CDR2 YNNKEL (reference sequence). CDR3 length: 14 residues. The CDR3: CASSPVPVDTEAFF. CDR3 nucleotide sequence: TGTGCCAGCAGCCCAGTTCCCGTGGACACTGAAGCTTTCTTT.

The rearrangement links TRBV7-8 to TRBJ2-7; D may be TRBD1 (5 bases). Trimming took off 1 base at V and 3 bases at J, with 13 bases between the two ends. Germline V gives CDR1 SGHVS, CDR2 FQNEAQ. The CDR3 covers 15 residues. CDR3 sequence: CASSLGATGGYEQYF. The CDR3 DNA is TGTGCCAGCAGCTTAGGCGCCACAGGCGGCTACGAGCAGTACTTC.

J is TRBJ1-2 and V is TRBV9, with 7 bases that match TRBD1. V shed 4 bases, J shed 2 bases, and the junction held 14 bases outside the gene matches. This CDR3 region has 17 residues. Germline CDR1 SGDLS, CDR2 YYNGEE. The CDR3 DNA follows: TGTGCCAGCAGCCATTTTGGGACAGCAAATACGAACTATGGCTACACCTTC. Residues: CASSHFGTANTNYGYTF.

V is TRBV18 and J is TRBJ1-1, with 10 bases matching TRBD1. The CDR3 is 15 amino acids. The V gene's germline CDR1 is KGHSH and CDR2 LQKENI. With V trimmed by 4 bases and J by 3 bases, 5 bases remained unmatched. The CDR3 here is CASSRTGTGDTEAFF. The CDR3, as DNA: TGTGCCAGCTCACGTACCGGGACAGGGGACACTGAAGCTTTCTTT.

With respect to this clone: Sequence at one end of the junction differs from germline and may be a read error. The V gene is TRBV9, the J gene TRBJ1-2; TRBD1 agrees at 8 bases. CDR3 length: 15 amino acids. From germline, CDR1 is SGDLS and CDR2 YYNGEE. The DNA of the CDR3 is TGTGCCAGCGGCGTACCGGCCAGGGGGCGGGGTGGCTACACCTTC. As protein: CASGVPARGRGGYTF.

The chain uses TRBV7-9 and TRBJ1-2; 7 nucleotides align to TRBD1. This CDR3 region has 15 residues. Germline V gives CDR1 SEHNR, CDR2 FQNEAQ (reference sequence). V trimming: 5 bases; J trimming: 2 bases; junction bases outside the gene matches: 8. This CDR3 reads CASSATGQINYGYTF. The CDR3 DNA reads TGTGCCAGCAGCGCGACGGGACAGATCAACTATGGCTACACCTTC. Complete variable domain (other parts from reference TRBV7-9 and TRBJ1-2): DTGVSQNPRHKITKRGQNVTFRCDPISEHNRLYWYRQTLGQGPEFLTYFQNEAQLEKSRLLSDRFSAERPKGSFSTLEIQRTEQGDSAMYLCASSATGQINYGYTFGSGTRLTVV.

The chain uses TRBV19 and TRBJ1-6; D may be TRBD1 (5 bases). V shed 6 bases and J shed 5 bases, with 14 bases lying between them. The CDR3 has 15 residues. Germline V gene sequence: CDR1 LNHDA, CDR2 SQIVND (reference sequence). The CDR3 region has the DNA TGTGCCAGTAGAGCTCAGGGCTTTGATAATTCACCCCTCCACTTT. Encoded protein: CASRAQGFDNSPLHF.

The genes are TRBV7-9 and TRBJ2-3, with 10 bases lining up with TRBD2. The CDR3 has 16 residues. CDR1 is SEHNR and CDR2 is FQNEAQ in the germline V gene (reference sequence). The ends lost 0 bases at V and 6 bases at J; junction bases unmatched: 6. The DNA for the CDR3 is TGTGCCAGCAGCTTAGCCCTAGCGGGGGCTGGGGATACGCAGTATTTT. Its protein is CASSLALAGAGDTQYF.

The chain is built from TRBV5-4 and TRBJ2-1, with 9 bases identical to TRBD1. J was trimmed by 4 bases and V by 5 bases; bases with no gene match: 4. From germline, CDR1 is SGHNT and CDR2 YYREEE (reference sequence). The CDR3 covers 14 residues. The CDR3 spells CASRTGGEYNEQFF. The CDR3 DNA sequence: TGTGCCAGCAGAACAGGGGGCGAGTACAATGAGCAGTTCTTC.

The V gene is TRBV19, the J gene TRBJ1-1, with no clear D. Per the germline V gene, CDR1 is LNHDA and CDR2 is SQIVND (reference sequence). This CDR3 is built from 15 residues. Trimming shortened V by 7 bases and J by 1 base, and 16 bases separated the two germline ends. As DNA, the CDR3 is TGTGCCAGTAAAGTCGAACCGAGAAGGAACACTGAAGCTTTCTTT. It codes for CASKVEPRRNTEAFF.

V usage is TRBV3-1 (or the pseudogene TRBV3-2) and J usage is TRBJ1-2; TRBD1 matches 7 bases. The CDR3 totals 16 residues. Germline-derived CDR1 and CDR2 are LGHDT and YNNKEL (reference sequence). V lost 1 base to trimming and J lost 4 bases; unmatched junction nucleotides: 9. DNA of the CDR3: TGTGCCAGCAGCCAAGGGGACAGTCGTATAGGCTATGGCTACACCTTC. It encodes CASSQGDSRIGYGYTF.